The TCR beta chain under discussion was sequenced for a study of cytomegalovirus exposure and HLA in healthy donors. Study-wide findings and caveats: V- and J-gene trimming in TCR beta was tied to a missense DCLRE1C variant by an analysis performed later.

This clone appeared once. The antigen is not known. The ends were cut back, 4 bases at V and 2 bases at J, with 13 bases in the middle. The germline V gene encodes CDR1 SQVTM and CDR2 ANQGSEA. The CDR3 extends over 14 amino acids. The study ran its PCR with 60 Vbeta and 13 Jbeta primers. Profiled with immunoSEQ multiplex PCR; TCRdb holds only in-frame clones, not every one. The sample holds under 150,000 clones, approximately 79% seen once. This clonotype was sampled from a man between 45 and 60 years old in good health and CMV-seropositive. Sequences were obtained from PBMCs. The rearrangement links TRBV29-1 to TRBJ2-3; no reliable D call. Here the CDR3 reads CSVAWLQTTDTQYF. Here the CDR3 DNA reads TGCAGCGTTGCGTGGTTACAGACCACAGATACGCAGTATTTT.